The 2 T cell receptor beta chains given below trace back to one sample, sequenced in a study of cytomegalovirus exposure and HLA in healthy donors. 60 Vbeta and 13 Jbeta primers were used in PCR. Assay: immunoSEQ multiplex PCR; the TCRdb copy retains only in-frame clones and omits some. The sample includes over 95,000 clones, 70% to 85% of them seen just once. Specimen: PBMCs. Receptors originate from a woman aged 18 to 35 in good health and CMV-seronegative.

The rearrangement uses TRBV5-1 and TRBJ1-2, with D hard to call. This CDR3 is 16 amino acids long. V was shortened by 0 bases and J by 0 bases, with 12 bases between the two germline ends. CDR1 is SGHRS and CDR2 is YFSETQ in the germline V gene. DNA of the CDR3: TGCGCCAGCAGCTTGGAATTCGGAACAGCTAACTATGGCTACACCTTC. Encoded protein: CASSLEFGTANYGYTF.

The V and J genes are TRBV5-6 and TRBJ1-5, with 9 bases lining up with TRBD1. CDR3 length: 17 amino acids. With 0 bases clipped from V and 2 bases from J, the junction kept 6 bases outside the gene matches. Germline V gene lookup returns CDR1 SGHDT and CDR2 YYEEEE. The CDR3 region is CASSLAGGQGGNQPQHF. The CDR3 DNA reads TGTGCCAGCAGCTTGGCCGGGGGACAGGGCGGCAATCAGCCCCAGCATTTT.